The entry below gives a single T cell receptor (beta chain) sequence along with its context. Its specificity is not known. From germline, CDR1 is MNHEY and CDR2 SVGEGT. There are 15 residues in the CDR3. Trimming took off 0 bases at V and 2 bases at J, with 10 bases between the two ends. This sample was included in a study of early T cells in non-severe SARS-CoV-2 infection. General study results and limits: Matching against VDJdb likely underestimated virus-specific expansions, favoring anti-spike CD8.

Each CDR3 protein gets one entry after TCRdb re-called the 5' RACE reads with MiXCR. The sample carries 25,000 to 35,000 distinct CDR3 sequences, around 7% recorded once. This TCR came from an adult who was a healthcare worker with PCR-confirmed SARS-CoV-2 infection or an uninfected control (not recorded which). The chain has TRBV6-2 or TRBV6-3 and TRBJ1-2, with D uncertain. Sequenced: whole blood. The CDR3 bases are TGTGCCAGCAGTTACTCCGTCGGGATAAACTATGGCTACACCTTC. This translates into CASSYSVGINYGYTF.